The 13 T cell receptor beta chains below come from one sample, sequenced in a study of patients and donors after allogeneic stem cell transplantation. In TCRdb, the RT-PCR reads were re-called with MiXCR into one record per CDR3 protein. The sample has hundreds of thousands of distinct CDR3 sequences, around 15% seen once. The sample consisted of blood, either unsorted or a sorted T cell fraction (not recorded which). All receptors come from a human donor who was either an allogeneic HSCT recipient or a stem cell or donor lymphocyte infusion donor (not recorded which). It is not recorded whose cells these are; they may come from a transplant donor.

This clonotype came up a few times. V is TRBV4-1 and J is TRBJ1-1; a possible D gene is TRBD1 (6 bases). The V gene lost 0 bases and the J gene lost 1 base, with 12 bases spanning the gap. Germline V CDR1 and CDR2: MGHRA, YSYEKL. CDR3 length equals 16 residues. The chain's CDR3 is CASSQDTGQRNTEAFF. The CDR3 bases are TGCGCCAGCAGCCAAGATACGGGACAAAGGAACACTGAAGCTTTCTTT.

The sample holds many counts of this clonotype. The rearrangement joins TRBV20-1 to TRBJ1-1, with TRBD1 matching 7 bases. Per germline, CDR1 DFQATT and CDR2 SNEGSKA (reference sequence). The CDR3 loop spans 12 amino acids. The CDR3 nucleotides read TGCAGCGCAAGGGACAGGAACACTGAAGCTTTCTTT. Its protein product is CSARDRNTEAFF.

The rearrangement uses TRBV12-3 or TRBV12-4 and TRBJ2-1; TRBD2 matches at 8 bases. This CDR3 has 16 amino acids. With V trimmed by 5 bases and J by 4 bases, 10 bases remained unmatched. CDR3 nucleotide sequence: TGTGCCAGCAGTCCGTACTCGGGGGGGTTTTACAATGAGCAGTTCTTC. It codes for CASSPYSGGFYNEQFF.

The V gene is TRBV2, the J gene TRBJ1-6; D is perhaps TRBD1 (5 bases). CDR1 and CDR2 from the germline V gene are SNHLY and FYNNEI. V lost 2 bases, J lost 7 bases, and 12 bases lay in between. There are 15 residues in the CDR3. CDR3: CASSESGTRNSPLHF. The CDR3 region has the DNA TGTGCCAGCAGTGAATCGGGGACTCGAAATTCACCCCTCCACTTT.

This clonotype came up a few times. The chain has TRBV24-1 and TRBJ2-2; 9 bases match TRBD1. Germline V gene data show CDR1 as KGHDR and CDR2 as SFDVKD. The V gene end was trimmed by 5 bases and the J gene end by 2 bases; junction bases not matched to a gene: 2. The CDR3 extends over 15 amino acids. The CDR3 coding sequence is TGTGCCACCAGTGTACAGGGGGCCAACACCGGGGAGCTGTTTTTT. It is translated as CATSVQGANTGELFF.

This clonotype was counted between two and nine times. The DNA of the CDR3 is TGCGCCAGCAGCCTATCCGAGGCCCAGCTCCGCACCTTC. It specifies CASSLSEAQLRTF. The V and J genes are TRBV4-1 and TRBJ1-2, with D unresolved. V was trimmed by 4 bases and J by 13 bases, leaving 19 bases between them. The CDR3 loop spans 13 amino acids. Germline lookup yields CDR1 MGHRA and CDR2 YSYEKL.

There are many counts of this clonotype. The chain combines TRBV29-1 with TRBJ2-3; unclear D gene. Germline CDR1 is SQVTM and CDR2 is ANQGSEA. CDR3 length: 13 amino acids. Trimming took 5 bases from V and 2 from J, leaving 11 bases between them. The CDR3 coding sequence is TGCAGCGTTCAAAGGCTGCTCACAGATACGCAGTATTTT. This gives the protein CSVQRLLTDTQYF.

The CDR3 coding sequence is TGCAGTACCAAAGGGACGTTCTACAATGAGCAGTTCTTC. This sequence encodes CSTKGTFYNEQFF. J is TRBJ2-1 and V is TRBV20-1; D might be TRBD1 or TRBD2, each matching 5 bases. The germline V gene encodes CDR1 DFQATT and CDR2 SNEGSKA (reference sequence). The CDR3 is 13 amino acids. V was cut by 8 bases and J by 3 bases, with 14 bases left in between.

The chain is built from TRBV20-1 and TRBJ1-5, with TRBD1 identical over 9 bases. The CDR3 totals 16 residues. Germline V gives CDR1 DFQATT, CDR2 SNEGSKA (reference sequence). V trimming: 4 bases; J trimming: 1 base; junction bases outside the gene matches: 8. The CDR3 is CSATKQGAGSNQPQHF. CDR3 in DNA: TGCAGTGCTACAAAACAGGGGGCGGGGAGCAATCAGCCCCAGCATTTT.

This clonotype was observed once. Relative to the germline gene, one junction end is altered; a read error may explain this. This chain joins TRBV28 and TRBJ1-2; maybe TRBD1 (5 bases). Germline lookup yields CDR1 MDHEN and CDR2 SYDVKM. CDR3 length equals 12 residues. The CDR3 here is CAAATAVYSYTF. In DNA, the CDR3 is TGTGCCGCTGCGACAGCGGTCTATAGCTACACCTTC.

The V and J genes are TRBV20-1 and TRBJ2-7, with TRBD1 matching over 8 bases. The V and J ends lost 5 bases and 0 bases, in that order; junction bases with no gene match: 9. In germline, CDR1 is DFQATT, CDR2 SNEGSKA (reference sequence). The length of the CDR3 is 15 residues. CDR3 nucleotides: TGCAGTGCTCTTCGGGACAGGCCGAGCTCCTACGAGCAGTACTTC. This sequence encodes CSALRDRPSSYEQYF.

Notes on this clonotype: Since a much larger clone is just one base distant, this may be a read error. The chain couples TRBV4-1 to TRBJ2-1; D might be TRBD1 or TRBD2, each matching 5 bases. CDR1 and CDR2 (germline): MGHRA, YSYEKL. The CDR3 is made up of 16 amino acids. CDR3 in amino acids: CASSQGGGPSYDEQFF. CDR3 in DNA: TGCGCCAGCAGCCAAGGGGGCGGGCCCTCCTACGATGAGCAGTTCTTC.

This clonotype was recorded a few times. The chain has TRBV3-1 and TRBJ2-1; D unresolved. Germline-derived CDR1 and CDR2 are LGHDT and YNNKEL (reference sequence). Trimming stripped 0 bases from V and 12 bases from J, with 12 bases between. This CDR3 contains 13 residues. CDR3 sequence: CASSQDIYLWQFF. The CDR3 nucleotides read TGTGCCAGCAGCCAAGACATCTATTTATGGCAGTTCTTC.